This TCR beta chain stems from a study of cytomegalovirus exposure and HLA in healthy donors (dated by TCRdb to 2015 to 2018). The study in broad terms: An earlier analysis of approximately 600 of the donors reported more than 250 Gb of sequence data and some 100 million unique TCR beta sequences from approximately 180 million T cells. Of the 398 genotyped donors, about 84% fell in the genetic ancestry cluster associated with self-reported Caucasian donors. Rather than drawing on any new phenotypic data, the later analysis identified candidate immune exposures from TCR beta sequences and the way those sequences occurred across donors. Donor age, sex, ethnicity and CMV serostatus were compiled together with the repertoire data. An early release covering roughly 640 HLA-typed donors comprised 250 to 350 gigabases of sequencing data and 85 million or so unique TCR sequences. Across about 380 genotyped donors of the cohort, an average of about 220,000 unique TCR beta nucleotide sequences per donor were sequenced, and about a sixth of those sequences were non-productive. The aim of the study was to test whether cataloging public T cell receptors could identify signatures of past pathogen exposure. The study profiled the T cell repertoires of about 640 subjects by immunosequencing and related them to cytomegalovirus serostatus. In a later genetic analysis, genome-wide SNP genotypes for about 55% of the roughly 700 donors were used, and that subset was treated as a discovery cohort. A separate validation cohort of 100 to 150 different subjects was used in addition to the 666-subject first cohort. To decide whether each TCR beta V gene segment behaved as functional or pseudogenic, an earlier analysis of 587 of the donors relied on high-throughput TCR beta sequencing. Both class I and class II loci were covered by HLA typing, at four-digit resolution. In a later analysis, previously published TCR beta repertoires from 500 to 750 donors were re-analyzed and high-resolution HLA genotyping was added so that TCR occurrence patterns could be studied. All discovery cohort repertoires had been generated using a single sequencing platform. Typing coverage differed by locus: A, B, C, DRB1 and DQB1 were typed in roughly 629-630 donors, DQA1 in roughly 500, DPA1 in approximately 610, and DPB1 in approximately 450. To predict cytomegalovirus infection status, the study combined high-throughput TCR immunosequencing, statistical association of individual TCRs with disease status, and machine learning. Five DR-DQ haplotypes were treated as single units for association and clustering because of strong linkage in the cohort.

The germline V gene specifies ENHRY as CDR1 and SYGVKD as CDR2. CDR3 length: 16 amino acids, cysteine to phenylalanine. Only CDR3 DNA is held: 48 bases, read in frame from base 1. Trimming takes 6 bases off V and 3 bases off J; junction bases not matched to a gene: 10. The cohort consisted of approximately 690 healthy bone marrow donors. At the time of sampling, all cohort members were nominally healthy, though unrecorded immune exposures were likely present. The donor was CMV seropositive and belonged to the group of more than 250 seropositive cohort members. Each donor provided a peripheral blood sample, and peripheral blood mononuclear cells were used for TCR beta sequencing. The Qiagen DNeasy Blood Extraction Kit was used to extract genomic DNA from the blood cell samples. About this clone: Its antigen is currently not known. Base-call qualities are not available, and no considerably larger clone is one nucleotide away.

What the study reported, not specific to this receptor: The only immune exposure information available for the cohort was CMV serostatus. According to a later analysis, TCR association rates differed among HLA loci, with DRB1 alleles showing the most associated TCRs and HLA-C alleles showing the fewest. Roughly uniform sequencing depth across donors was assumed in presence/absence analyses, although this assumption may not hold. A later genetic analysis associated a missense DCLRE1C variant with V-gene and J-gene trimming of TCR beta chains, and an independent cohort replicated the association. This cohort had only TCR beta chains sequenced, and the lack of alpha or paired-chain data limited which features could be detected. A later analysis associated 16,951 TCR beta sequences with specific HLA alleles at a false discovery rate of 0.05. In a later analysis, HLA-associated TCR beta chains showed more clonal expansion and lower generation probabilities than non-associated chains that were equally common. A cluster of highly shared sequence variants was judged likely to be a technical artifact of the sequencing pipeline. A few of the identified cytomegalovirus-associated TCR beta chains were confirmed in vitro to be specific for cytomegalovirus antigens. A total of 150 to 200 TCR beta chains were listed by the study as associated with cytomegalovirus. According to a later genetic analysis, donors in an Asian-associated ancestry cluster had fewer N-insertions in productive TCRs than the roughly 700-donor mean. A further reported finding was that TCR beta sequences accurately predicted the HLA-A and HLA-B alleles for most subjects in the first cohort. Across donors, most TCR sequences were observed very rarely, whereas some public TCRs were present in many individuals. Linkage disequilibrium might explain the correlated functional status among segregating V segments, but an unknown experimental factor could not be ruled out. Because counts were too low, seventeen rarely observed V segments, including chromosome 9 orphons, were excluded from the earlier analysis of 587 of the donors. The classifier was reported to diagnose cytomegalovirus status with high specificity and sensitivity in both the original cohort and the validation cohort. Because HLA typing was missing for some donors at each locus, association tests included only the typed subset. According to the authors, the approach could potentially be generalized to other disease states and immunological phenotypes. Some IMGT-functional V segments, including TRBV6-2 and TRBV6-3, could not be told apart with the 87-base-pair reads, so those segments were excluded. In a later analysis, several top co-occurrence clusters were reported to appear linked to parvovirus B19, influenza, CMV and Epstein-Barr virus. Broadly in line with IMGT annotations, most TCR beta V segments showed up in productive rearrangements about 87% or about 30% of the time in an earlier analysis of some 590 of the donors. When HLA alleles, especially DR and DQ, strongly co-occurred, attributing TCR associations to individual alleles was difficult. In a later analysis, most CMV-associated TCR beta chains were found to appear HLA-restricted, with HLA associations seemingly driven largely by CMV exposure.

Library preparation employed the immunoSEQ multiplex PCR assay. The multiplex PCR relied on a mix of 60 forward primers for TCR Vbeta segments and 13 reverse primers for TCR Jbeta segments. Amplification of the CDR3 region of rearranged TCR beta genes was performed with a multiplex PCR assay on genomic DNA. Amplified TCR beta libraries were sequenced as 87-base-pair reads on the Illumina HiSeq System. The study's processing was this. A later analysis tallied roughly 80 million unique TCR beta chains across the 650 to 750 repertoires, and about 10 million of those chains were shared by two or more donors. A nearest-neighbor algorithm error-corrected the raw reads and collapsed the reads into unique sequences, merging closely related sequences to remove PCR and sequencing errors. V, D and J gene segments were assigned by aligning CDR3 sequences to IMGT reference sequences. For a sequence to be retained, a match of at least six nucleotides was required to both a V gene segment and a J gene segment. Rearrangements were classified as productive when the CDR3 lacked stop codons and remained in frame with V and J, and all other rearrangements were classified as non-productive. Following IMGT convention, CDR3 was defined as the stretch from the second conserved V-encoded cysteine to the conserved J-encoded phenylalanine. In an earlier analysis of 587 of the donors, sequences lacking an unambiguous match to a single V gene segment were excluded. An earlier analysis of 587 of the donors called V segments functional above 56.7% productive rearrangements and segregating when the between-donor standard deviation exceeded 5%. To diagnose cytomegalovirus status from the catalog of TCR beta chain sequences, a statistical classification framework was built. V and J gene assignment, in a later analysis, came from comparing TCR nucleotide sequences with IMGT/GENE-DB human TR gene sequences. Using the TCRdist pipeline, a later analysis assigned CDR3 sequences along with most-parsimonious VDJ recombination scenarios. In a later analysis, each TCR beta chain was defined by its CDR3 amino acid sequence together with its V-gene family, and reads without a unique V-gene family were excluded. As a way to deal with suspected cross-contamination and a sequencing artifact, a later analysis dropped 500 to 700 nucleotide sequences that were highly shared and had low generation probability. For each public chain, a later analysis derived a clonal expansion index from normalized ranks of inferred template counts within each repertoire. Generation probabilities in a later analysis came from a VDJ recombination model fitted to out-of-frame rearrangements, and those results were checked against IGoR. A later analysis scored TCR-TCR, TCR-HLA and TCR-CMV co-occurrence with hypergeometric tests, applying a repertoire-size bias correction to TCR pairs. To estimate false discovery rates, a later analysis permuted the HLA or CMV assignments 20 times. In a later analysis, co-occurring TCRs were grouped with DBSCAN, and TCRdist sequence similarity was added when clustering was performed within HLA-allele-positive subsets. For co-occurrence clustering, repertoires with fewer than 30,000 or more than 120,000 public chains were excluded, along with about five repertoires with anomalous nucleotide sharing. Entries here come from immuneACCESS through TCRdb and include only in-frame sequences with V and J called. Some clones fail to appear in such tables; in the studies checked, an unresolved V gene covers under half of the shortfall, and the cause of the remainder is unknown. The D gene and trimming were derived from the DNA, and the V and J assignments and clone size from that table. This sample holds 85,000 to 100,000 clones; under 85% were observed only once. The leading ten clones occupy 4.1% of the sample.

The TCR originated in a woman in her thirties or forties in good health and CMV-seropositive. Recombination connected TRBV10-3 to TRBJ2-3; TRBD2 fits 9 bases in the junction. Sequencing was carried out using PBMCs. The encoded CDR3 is CAISPVGAGGTDTQYF. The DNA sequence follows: TGTGCCATCAGCCCCGTAGGAGCGGGAGGAACAGATACGCAGTATTTT.